This T cell receptor (beta chain) is from a study of T cells expressing NK-cell markers. Overall study context: CD3+CD56+NKG2C+, CD3+CD56+NKG2C- and CD3+CD56-NKG2C+ T cells, once sorted, supplied the TCR beta repertoires.

There are 16 residues in the CDR3. In germline, CDR1 is SGHKS, CDR2 YYEKEE (reference sequence). Regarding this clonotype: Antigen unknown.

Study conclusions and caveats: HCMV specificity was not established for the expanded NKG2C+ T cell clones. A few of the donors also had these clonotypes leading their CD3+CD56-NKG2C+ fraction.

TCRdb reanalyzed the 5' RACE reads and collapses them to one entry per CDR3 protein, without DNA. This repertoire comprises roughly 180,000 distinct CDR3 sequences; its ten largest clones make up approximately 17%. The chain is built from TRBV5-5 and TRBJ1-2; the D call of TRBD1 rests on TCRdb alone, since no DNA is present to check it. The source material was blood T cells: a sorted CD56 or NKG2C T cell subset, CD4+ or CD8+ T cells, or bulk PBMC T cells (not recorded which). The TCR was taken from a woman aged 18-70 years in good health. CDR3 in amino acids: CASSWGQGIANYGYTF.